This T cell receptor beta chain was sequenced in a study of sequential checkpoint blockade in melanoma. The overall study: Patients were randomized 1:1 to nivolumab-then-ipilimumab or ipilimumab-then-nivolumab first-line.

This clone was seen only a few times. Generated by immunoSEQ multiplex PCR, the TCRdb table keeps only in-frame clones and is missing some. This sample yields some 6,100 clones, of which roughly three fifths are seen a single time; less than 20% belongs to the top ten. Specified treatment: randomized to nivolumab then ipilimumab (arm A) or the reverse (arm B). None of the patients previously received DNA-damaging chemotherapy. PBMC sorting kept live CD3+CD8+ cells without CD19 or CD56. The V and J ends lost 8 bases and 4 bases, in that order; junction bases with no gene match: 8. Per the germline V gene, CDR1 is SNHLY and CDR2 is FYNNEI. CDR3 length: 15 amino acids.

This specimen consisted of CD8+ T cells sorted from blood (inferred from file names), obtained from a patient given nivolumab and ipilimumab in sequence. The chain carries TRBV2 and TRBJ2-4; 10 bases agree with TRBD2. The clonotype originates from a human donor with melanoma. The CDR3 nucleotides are TGTGCCAGCGAGGGGGCTAGCGGGGGAAAAAACATTCAGTACTTC. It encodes CASEGASGGKNIQYF.